This T cell receptor beta chain was documented in a study of beta chain bispecific antibodies for T cell cancers. Study-wide context: Surviving healthy donor T cells from leukemia-line and bispecific antibody cocultures were TRBV-sequenced for family depletion.

T cells were expanded from blood mononuclear cells for 3 to 4 days with anti-CD3 OKT3 or CD3/CD28 beads. At least ten counts were recorded for this clonotype. Its antigen remains unknown. Study-level findings and limits: Most targeted TRBV signal came from the leukemia cell line cells, not normal T cells.

The CDR3 covers 18 residues. The germline gives CDR1 SGHDN, CDR2 FVKESK. V lost 0 bases to trimming and J lost 4 bases, with 21 bases between them. Clonotypes were quantified using unique molecular identifier barcodes. MiXCR, run by TCRdb on the 5' RACE reads, gives a single entry per CDR3 protein. The sample consists of approximately 20,000 distinct CDR3 sequences, under 3% of them appearing once. The source material was healthy donor T cells cultured with leukemia cells. The chain has TRBV14 and TRBJ1-1, with unresolved D. The receptor was derived from a human donor in good health. Some clones in this sample may be carry-over from other donors' samples. The CDR3 here is CASSQDLNLGSSGTEAFF. DNA for the CDR3: TGTGCCAGCAGCCAAGATCTTAATCTGGGAAGTTCGGGCACTGAAGCTTTCTTT.